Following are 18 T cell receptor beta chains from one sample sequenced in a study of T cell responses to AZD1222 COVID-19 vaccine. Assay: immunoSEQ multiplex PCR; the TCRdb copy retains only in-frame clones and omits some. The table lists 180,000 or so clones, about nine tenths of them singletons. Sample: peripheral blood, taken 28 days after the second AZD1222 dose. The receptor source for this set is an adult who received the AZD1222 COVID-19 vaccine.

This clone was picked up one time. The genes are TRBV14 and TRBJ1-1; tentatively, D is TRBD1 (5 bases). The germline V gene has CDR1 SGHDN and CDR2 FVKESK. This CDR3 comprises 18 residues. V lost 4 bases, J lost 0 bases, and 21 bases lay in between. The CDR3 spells CASSLRRPTDPLNTEAFF. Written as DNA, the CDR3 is TGTGCCAGCAGCCTTCGAAGACCGACAGATCCCTTGAACACTGAAGCTTTCTTT.

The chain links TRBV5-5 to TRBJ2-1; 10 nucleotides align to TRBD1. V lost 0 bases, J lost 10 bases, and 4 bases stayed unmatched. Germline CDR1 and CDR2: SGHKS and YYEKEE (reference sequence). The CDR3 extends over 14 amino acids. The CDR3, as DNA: TGTGCCAGCAGCTTGGGACAGGGGGCTCGGGAGCAGTTCTTC. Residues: CASSLGQGAREQFF.

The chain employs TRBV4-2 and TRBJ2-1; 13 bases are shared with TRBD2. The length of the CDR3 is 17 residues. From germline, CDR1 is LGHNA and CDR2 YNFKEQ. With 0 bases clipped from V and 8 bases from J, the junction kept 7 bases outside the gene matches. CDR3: CASSQELAGGPSHEQFF. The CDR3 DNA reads TGTGCCAGCAGCCAAGAACTAGCGGGGGGGCCGAGTCATGAGCAGTTCTTC.

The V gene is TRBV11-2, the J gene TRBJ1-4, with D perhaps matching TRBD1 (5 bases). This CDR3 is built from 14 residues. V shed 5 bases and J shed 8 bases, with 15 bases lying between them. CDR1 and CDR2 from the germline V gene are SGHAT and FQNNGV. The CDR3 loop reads CASSPGRRGEKLFF. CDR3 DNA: TGTGCCAGCAGCCCGGGGCGGCGAGGAGAAAAACTGTTTTTT.

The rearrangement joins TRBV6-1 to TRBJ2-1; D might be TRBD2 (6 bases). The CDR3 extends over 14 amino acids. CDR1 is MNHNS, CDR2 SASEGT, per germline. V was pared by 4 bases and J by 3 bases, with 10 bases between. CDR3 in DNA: TGTGCCAGCAGTGCGGGACTGGTCTACAATGAGCAGTTCTTC. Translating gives CASSAGLVYNEQFF.

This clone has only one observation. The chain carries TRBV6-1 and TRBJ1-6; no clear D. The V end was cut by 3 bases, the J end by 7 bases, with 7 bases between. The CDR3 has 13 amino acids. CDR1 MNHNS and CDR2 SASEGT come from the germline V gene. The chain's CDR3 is CASSEGWNSPLHF. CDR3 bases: TGTGCCAGCAGTGAGGGATGGAATTCACCCCTCCACTTT.

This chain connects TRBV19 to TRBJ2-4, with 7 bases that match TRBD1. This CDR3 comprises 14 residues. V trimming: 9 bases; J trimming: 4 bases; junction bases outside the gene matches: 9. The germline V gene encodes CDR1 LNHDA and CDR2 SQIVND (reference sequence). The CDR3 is CARQGEWCKNIQYF. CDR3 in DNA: TGTGCCAGGCAGGGGGAATGGTGTAAAAACATTCAGTACTTC.

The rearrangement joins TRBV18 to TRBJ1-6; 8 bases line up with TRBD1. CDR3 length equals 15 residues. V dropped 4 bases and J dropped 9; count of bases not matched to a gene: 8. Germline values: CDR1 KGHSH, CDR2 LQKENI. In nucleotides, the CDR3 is TGTGCCAGCTCACGACCGACAGGGGAAGGTTCACCCCTCCACTTT. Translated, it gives CASSRPTGEGSPLHF.

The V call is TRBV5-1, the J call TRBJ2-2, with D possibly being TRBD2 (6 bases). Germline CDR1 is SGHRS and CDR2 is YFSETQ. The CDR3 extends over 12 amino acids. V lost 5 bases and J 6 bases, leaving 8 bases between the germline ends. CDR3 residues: CASRGTPGELFF. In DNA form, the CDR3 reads TGCGCCAGCAGAGGGACTCCCGGGGAGCTGTTTTTT.

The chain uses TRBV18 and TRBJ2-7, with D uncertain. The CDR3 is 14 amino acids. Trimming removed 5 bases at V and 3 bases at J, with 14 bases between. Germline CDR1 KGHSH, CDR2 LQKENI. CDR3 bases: TGTGCCAGCTCATCTACATCGGTTAACTACGAGCAGTACTTC. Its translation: CASSSTSVNYEQYF. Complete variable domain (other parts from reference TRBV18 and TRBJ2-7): NAGVMQNPRHLVRRRGQEARLRCSPMKGHSHVYWYRQLPEEGLKFMVYLQKENIIDESGMPKERFSAEFPKEGPSILRIQQVVRGDSAAYFCASSSTSVNYEQYFGPGTRLTVT.

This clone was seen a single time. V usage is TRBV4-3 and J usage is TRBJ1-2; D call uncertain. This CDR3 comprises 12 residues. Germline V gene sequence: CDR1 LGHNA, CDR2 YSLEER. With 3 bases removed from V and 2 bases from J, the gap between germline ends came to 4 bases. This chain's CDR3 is CASSQENYGYTF. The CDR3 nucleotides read TGCGCCAGCAGCCAGGAGAACTATGGCTACACCTTC.

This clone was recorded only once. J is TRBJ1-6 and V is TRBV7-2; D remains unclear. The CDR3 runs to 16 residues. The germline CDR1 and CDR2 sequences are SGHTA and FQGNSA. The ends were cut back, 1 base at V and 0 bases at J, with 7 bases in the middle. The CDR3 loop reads CASSLGVSSYNSPLHF. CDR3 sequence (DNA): TGTGCCAGCAGCTTAGGAGTGAGCTCCTATAATTCACCCCTCCACTTT. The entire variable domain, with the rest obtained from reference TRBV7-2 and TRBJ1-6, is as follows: GAGVSQSPSNKVTEKGKDVELRCDPISGHTALYWYRQSLGQGLEFLIYFQGNSAPDKSGLPSDRFSAERTGGSVSTLTIQRTQQEDSAVYLCASSLGVSSYNSPLHFGNGTRLTVT.

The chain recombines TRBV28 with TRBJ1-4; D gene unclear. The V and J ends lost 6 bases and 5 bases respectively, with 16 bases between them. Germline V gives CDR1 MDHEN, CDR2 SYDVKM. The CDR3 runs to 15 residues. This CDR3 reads CASRTNPGINEKLFF. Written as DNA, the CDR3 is TGTGCCAGCAGGACAAACCCCGGGATCAATGAAAAACTGTTTTTT.

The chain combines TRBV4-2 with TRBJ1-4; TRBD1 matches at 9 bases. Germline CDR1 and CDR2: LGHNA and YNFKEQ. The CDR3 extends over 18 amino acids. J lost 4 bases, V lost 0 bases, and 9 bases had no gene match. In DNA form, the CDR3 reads TGTGCCAGCAGCCAAGAGGGGGTGCGACAGGGGGGTAATGAAAAACTGTTTTTT. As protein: CASSQEGVRQGGNEKLFF.

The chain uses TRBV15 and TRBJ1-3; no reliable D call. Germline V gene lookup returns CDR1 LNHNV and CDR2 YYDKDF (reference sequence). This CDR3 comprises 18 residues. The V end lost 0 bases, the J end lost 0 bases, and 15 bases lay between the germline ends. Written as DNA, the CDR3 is TGTGCCACCAGCAGAGATGTGGCGAGGATAGCCTCTGGAAACACCATATATTTT. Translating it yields CATSRDVARIASGNTIYF. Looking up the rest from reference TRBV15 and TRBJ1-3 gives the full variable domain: DAMVIQNPRYQVTQFGKPVTLSCSQTLNHNVMYWYQQKSSQAPKLLFHYYDKDFNNEADTPDNFQSRRPNTSFCFLDIRSPGLGDTAMYLCATSRDVARIASGNTIYFGEGSWLTVV.

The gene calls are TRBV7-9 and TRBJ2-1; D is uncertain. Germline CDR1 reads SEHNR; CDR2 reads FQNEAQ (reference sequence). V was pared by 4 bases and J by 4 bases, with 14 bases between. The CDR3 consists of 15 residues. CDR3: CASSSRNRPYNEQFF. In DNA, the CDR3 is TGTGCCAGCAGCTCCCGGAACCGGCCTTACAATGAGCAGTTCTTC.

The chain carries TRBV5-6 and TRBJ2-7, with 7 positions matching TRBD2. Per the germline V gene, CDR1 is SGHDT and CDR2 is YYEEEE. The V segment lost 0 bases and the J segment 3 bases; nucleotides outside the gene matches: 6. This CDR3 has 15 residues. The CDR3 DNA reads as TGTGCCAGCAGCTTGGACGGGGCTAGCGGCTACGAGCAGTACTTC. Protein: CASSLDGASGYEQYF.

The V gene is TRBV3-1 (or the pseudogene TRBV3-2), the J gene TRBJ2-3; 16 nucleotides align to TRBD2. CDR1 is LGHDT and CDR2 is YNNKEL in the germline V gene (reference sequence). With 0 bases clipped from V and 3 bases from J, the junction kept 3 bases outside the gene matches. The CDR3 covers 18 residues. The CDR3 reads CASSQEGLAGGRTDTQYF. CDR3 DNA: TGTGCCAGCAGCCAAGAGGGACTAGCGGGAGGGAGGACAGATACGCAGTATTTT.